These T cell receptor beta chains were read from a single sample in a study of T cells in localized non-small cell lung cancer. Only in-frame clones appear in the TCRdb table, and some are missing; sequencing was by immunoSEQ multiplex PCR. The top ten clones hold 30% of a sample with over 20,000 clones, nearly 90% of them seen once. The sequences come from peripheral blood mononuclear cells, collected before any cancer treatment. These receptors came from a male donor older than 55 with stage II lung adenocarcinoma. CDR3s include the opening cysteine and the closing phenylalanine or tryptophan. The D gene is left open where the match is weak. Part of the rows lack a size; the others show once, few, many or a class for expanded clones.

D: NA
size: NA
V: TRBV11-3
length: 13
J: TRBJ2-3
CDR3: CASSFVSEYTQYF
DNA: TGTGCCAGCAGCTTCGTTTCAGAATATACGCAGTATTTT

D: TRBD2
size: NA
V: TRBV9
length: 15
J: TRBJ2-3
CDR3: CASSPRAGGTDTQYF
DNA: TGTGCCAGCAGCCCAAGAGCGGGAGGAACAGATACGCAGTATTTT

D: NA
size: NA
V: TRBV19
length: 19
J: TRBJ2-1
CDR3: CASSRQGGYILSSYNEQFF
DNA: TGTGCCAGTAGTAGACAGGGAGGGTATATCCTGAGCTCCTACAATGAGCAGTTCTTC

D: NA
size: NA
V: TRBV7-9
length: 18
J: TRBJ2-1
CDR3: CASSLMVRPLSSYNEQFF
DNA: TGTGCCAGCAGCTTGATGGTGAGACCATTAAGCTCCTACAATGAGCAGTTCTTC

D: TRBD2
size: NA
V: TRBV5-1
length: 16
J: TRBJ2-3
CDR3: CASSLPSGASTDTQYF
DNA: TGCGCCAGCAGCTTACCTAGCGGGGCTAGCACAGATACGCAGTATTTT

D: TRBD1
size: NA
V: TRBV18
length: 14
J: TRBJ2-3
CDR3: CASSPPTGLDTQYF
DNA: TGTGCCAGCTCACCACCGACAGGGTTAGATACGCAGTATTTT

D: NA
size: NA
V: TRBV7-2
length: 15
J: TRBJ2-5
CDR3: CASSLPVSGSETQYF
DNA: TGTGCCAGCAGCTTACCAGTGTCCGGGAGCGAGACCCAGTACTTC

D: NA
size: NA
V: TRBV19
length: 13
J: TRBJ2-1
CDR3: CASSSEGLGEQFF
DNA: TGTGCCAGTAGTAGTGAAGGTTTGGGTGAGCAGTTCTTC

D: NA
size: NA
V: TRBV7-9
length: 11
J: TRBJ2-3
CDR3: CASSFVDTQYF
DNA: TGTGCCAGCAGCTTCGTGGATACGCAGTATTTT

D: NA
size: NA
V: TRBV18
length: 15
J: TRBJ2-6
CDR3: CASSPDMAGANVLTF
DNA: TGTGCCAGCTCACCGGACATGGCTGGGGCCAACGTCCTGACTTTC

D: NA
size: NA
V: TRBV23-1
length: 13
J: TRBJ1-2
CDR3: CASSQKRCYGYTF
DNA: TGCGCCAGCAGTCAAAAACGGTGCTATGGCTACACCTTC

D: NA
size: NA
V: TRBV9
length: 13
J: TRBJ2-7
CDR3: CASSVAGLYEQYF
DNA: TGTGCCAGCAGCGTAGCGGGCCTCTACGAGCAGTACTTC

D: NA
size: NA
V: TRBV5-1
length: 16
J: TRBJ2-2
CDR3: CASSTGPTRNTGELFF
DNA: TGCGCCAGCAGCACCGGGCCTACCCGAAACACCGGGGAGCTGTTTTTT

D: NA
size: medium-sized
V: TRBV2
length: 17
J: TRBJ2-3
CDR3: CASSKATGEASTDTQYF
DNA: TGTGCCAGCAGTAAAGCCACGGGGGAAGCTAGCACAGATACGCAGTATTTT

D: NA
size: NA
V: TRBV15
length: 15
J: TRBJ2-1
CDR3: CATSEGGAAYNEQFF
DNA: TGTGCCACCAGCGAGGGGGGAGCGGCCTACAATGAGCAGTTCTTC

D: NA
size: NA
V: TRBV2
length: 14
J: TRBJ2-1
CDR3: CASSDSGGSDEQFF
DNA: TGTGCCAGCAGTGATAGCGGTGGGTCTGATGAGCAGTTCTTC